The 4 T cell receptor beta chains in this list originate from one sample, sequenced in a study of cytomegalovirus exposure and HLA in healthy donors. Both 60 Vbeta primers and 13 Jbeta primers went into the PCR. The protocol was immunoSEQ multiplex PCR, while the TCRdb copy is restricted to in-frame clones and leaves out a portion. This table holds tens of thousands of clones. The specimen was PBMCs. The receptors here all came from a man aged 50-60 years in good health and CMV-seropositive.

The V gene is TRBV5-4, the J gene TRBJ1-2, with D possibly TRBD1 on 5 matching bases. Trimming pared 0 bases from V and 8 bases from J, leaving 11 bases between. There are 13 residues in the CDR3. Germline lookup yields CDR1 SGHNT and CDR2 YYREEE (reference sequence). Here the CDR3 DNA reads TGTGCCAGCAGCTTGGTCGGGGGTACCGGCTACACCTTC. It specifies CASSLVGGTGYTF.

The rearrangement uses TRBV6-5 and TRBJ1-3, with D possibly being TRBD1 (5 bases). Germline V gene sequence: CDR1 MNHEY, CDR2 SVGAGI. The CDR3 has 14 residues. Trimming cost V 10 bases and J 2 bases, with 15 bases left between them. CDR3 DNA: TGTGCCACCCAGGGCGGGAGTGCTGGAAACACCATATATTTT. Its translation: CATQGGSAGNTIYF.

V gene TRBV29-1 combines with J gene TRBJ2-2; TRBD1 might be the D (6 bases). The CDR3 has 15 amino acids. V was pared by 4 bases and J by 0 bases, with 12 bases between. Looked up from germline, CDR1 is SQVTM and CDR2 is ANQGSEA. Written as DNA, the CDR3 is TGCAGCGTTGCAGGGCAGGGGCCGAACACCGGGGAGCTGTTTTTT. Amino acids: CSVAGQGPNTGELFF.

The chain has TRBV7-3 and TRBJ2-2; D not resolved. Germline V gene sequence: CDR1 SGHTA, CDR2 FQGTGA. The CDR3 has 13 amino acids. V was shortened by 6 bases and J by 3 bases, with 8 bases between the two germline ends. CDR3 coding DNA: TGTGCCAGCAGGGTCCAGGACACCGGGGAGCTGTTTTTT. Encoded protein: CASRVQDTGELFF.